Included here is one TCR beta chain sequence, with context. The antigen is unknown. The entry originates in a study of T-cell memory formation after mild COVID-19. Study information: The TCR clusters were mostly specific to one donor.

There are 11 residues in the CDR3. CDR1 and CDR2 from the germline V gene are SQVTM and ANQGSEA. V lost 7 bases, J lost 7 bases, and 11 bases lay in between. Study outcomes and limitations: CD4+ bias marked clones expanding day 15 to 37, unlike balanced contracting clones. In pre-infection memory, a portion of responding clones appeared, which suggested that cross-reactive memory joined.

5'RACE primed at constant segments yielded TCR alpha and TCR beta cDNA libraries bearing sample barcodes and UMIs. Using its own MiXCR run on the 5' RACE reads, TCRdb lists one record per CDR3 protein. The sample has roughly 130,000 distinct CDR3 sequences; about 15% are singletons. The sequence was collected from an adult woman who had mild COVID-19 (a few samples of this study predate the infection). Cell type and time point are not known. The sequencing sample was made of PBMCs or a T cell subset sorted from them (not recorded which). The chain combines TRBV29-1 with TRBJ2-1, with D unresolved. CDR3 residues: CSGRFLNEQFF. Written as DNA, the CDR3 is TGCAGCGGCCGTTTTCTAAATGAGCAGTTCTTC.